Presented here are 19 T cell receptor beta chains from one specimen sequenced in a study of PD-1 blockade in classical Hodgkin lymphoma. Clones were sequenced by immunoSEQ multiplex PCR, and TCRdb holds only the in-frame ones, with some missing. The table lists fewer than 25,000 clones, 70% to 90% of them singletons. Following autologous stem cell transplantation, relapse occurred in every patient, and exposure to brentuximab vedotin varied. The sequenced sample was peripheral blood mononuclear cells (PBMCs), obtained before the second cycle of nivolumab. Source of these receptors: a human donor with classical Hodgkin lymphoma.

This rearrangement joins TRBV6-1 to TRBJ2-2; D remains unclear. The germline V gene encodes CDR1 MNHNS and CDR2 SASEGT. V lost 2 bases and J lost 6, with 4 bases in between. The CDR3 contains 12 residues. CDR3 bases: TGTGCCAGCAGTGAACTAGCCGGGGAGCTGTTTTTT. This gives the protein CASSELAGELFF.

This clone was counted only a few times. The genes are TRBV27 and TRBJ1-5; D gene ambiguous. Trimming stripped 4 bases from V and 2 bases from J, with 12 bases between. The V gene's germline CDR1 is MNHEY and CDR2 SMNVEV (reference sequence). This CDR3 contains 15 residues. Here the CDR3 DNA reads TGTGCCAGCAGTTCCCGGGGTCTAGGCAATCAGCCCCAGCATTTT. It yields the protein CASSSRGLGNQPQHF.

V gene TRBV27 combines with J gene TRBJ1-6, with D possibly matching TRBD1 (6 bases). The CDR3 length is 15 residues. The V gene's germline CDR1 is MNHEY and CDR2 SMNVEV (reference sequence). V lost 7 bases to trimming and J lost 3 bases, with 13 bases between them. CDR3 region: CASKNGGLYNSPLHF. CDR3 coding DNA: TGTGCCAGCAAGAATGGGGGGCTCTATAATTCACCCCTCCACTTT.

This clone has just one count. The J gene is TRBJ1-5, the V gene TRBV19; the D gene is possibly TRBD1 (5 bases). V shed 10 bases and J shed 3 bases, with 19 bases lying between them. This CDR3 spans 15 amino acids. Germline V gives CDR1 LNHDA, CDR2 SQIVND (reference sequence). In DNA, the CDR3 is TGTGCCACCGAAAGTGGGGGTTTGGACAATCAGCCCCAGCATTTT. It translates to CATESGGLDNQPQHF.

This chain joins TRBV7-9 and TRBJ1-1; TRBD1 might be the D (6 bases). V gave up 1 base and J gave up 2 bases, with 11 bases separating them. The CDR3 is 15 residues long. The germline gives CDR1 SEHNR, CDR2 FQNEAQ (reference sequence). CDR3: CASSLEGGLNTEAFF. CDR3 in DNA: TGTGCCAGCAGCTTAGAGGGGGGGCTAAACACTGAAGCTTTCTTT.

J is TRBJ2-3 and V is TRBV19, with 12 positions matching TRBD2. The CDR3 covers 15 residues. The germline gives CDR1 LNHDA, CDR2 SQIVND (reference sequence). V was pared by 7 bases and J by 3 bases, with 5 bases of the junction left unmatched. CDR3 coding DNA: TGTGCCAGTACCCGACTAGCGGGAGTTACAGATACGCAGTATTTT. Its protein is CASTRLAGVTDTQYF.

V gene TRBV5-1 combines with J gene TRBJ2-2; D is uncertain. V shed 0 bases and J shed 6 bases, with 12 bases lying between them. Germline V lookup: CDR1 SGHRS, CDR2 YFSETQ. This CDR3 contains 15 residues. As DNA, the CDR3 is TGCGCCAGCAGCTTGGGGGGTATAGAGGCCGGGGAGCTGTTTTTT. It encodes CASSLGGIEAGELFF.

The chain carries TRBV15 and TRBJ1-4; D not certain. Germline CDR1 is LNHNV and CDR2 is YYDKDF (reference sequence). The CDR3 totals 13 residues. V was pared by 0 bases and J by 10 bases, with 9 bases between. The CDR3 bases are TGTGCCACCAGCAGAGATCCGGGAGGAAAACTGTTTTTT. Its translation is CATSRDPGGKLFF.

The chain combines TRBV5-1 with TRBJ2-5; perhaps TRBD2 as D (5 bases). Trimming shortened V by 2 bases and J by 1 base, and 9 bases separated the two germline ends. CDR3 length: 14 residues. Germline CDR1 and CDR2: SGHRS and YFSETQ. The CDR3 loop is CASSLVSGQETQYF. The CDR3 DNA reads TGCGCCAGCAGCTTAGTCAGCGGCCAAGAGACCCAGTACTTC.

The chain joins TRBV5-1 to TRBJ2-7; TRBD2 agrees at 7 bases. Germline loops: CDR1 SGHRS, CDR2 YFSETQ. V dropped 2 bases and J dropped 1; count of bases not matched to a gene: 6. This CDR3 comprises 15 residues. The chain's CDR3 is CASSLTGTTSYEQYF. The CDR3 bases are TGCGCCAGCAGCTTAACCGGGACTACTTCCTACGAGCAGTACTTC.

The chain couples TRBV6-5 to TRBJ2-3; no definite D call. This CDR3 contains 16 residues. The ends were cut back, 4 bases at V and 1 base at J, with 15 bases in the middle. Looked up from germline, CDR1 is MNHEY and CDR2 is SVGAGI. CDR3 nucleotides: TGTGCCAGCAGTTCTTTAGGTTCGGCGGGCACAGATACGCAGTATTTT. Protein: CASSSLGSAGTDTQYF.

The V call is TRBV25-1, the J call TRBJ1-3; D is unresolved. This CDR3 has 15 residues. Trimming took off 3 bases at V and 8 bases at J, with 17 bases between the two ends. The germline V gene encodes CDR1 MGHDK and CDR2 SYGVNS. CDR3 residues: CASSDLTRPADTIYF. The CDR3 DNA reads TGTGCCAGCAGTGACCTGACAAGACCGGCGGACACCATATATTTT. The whole variable domain, filled in from reference TRBV25-1 and TRBJ1-3, reads EADIYQTPRYLVIGTGKKITLECSQTMGHDKMYWYQQDPGMELHLIHYSYGVNSTEKGDLSSESTVSRIRTEHFPLTLESARPSHTSQYLCASSDLTRPADTIYFGEGSWLTVV.

The rearrangement joins TRBV27 to TRBJ2-7, with 9 bases matching TRBD1. V lost 1 base to trimming and J lost 3 bases; unmatched junction nucleotides: 4. Germline V gene data show CDR1 as MNHEY and CDR2 as SMNVEV (reference sequence). The length of the CDR3 is 15 residues. CDR3: CASSLWGQGVYEQYF. CDR3 DNA sequence: TGTGCCAGCAGTTTATGGGGACAGGGCGTCTACGAGCAGTACTTC.

The rearrangement uses TRBV27 and TRBJ1-5, with no clear D. V was cut by 0 bases and J by 11 bases, with 20 bases left in between. Germline V lookup: CDR1 MNHEY, CDR2 SMNVEV (reference sequence). The CDR3 contains 16 residues. CDR3 loop: CASSLSPGPIQSAQHF. In DNA form, the CDR3 reads TGTGCCAGCAGTTTATCGCCCGGCCCCATCCAATCAGCCCAGCATTTT.

This clone appeared a single time. The V gene is TRBV5-1, the J gene TRBJ1-2; no clear D. V dropped 1 base and J dropped 4 bases, with 11 bases sitting between them. The V gene's germline CDR1 is SGHRS and CDR2 YFSETQ. The CDR3 covers 14 residues. This CDR3 is CASSLSSGVYGYTF. CDR3 bases: TGCGCCAGCAGCTTGTCTTCAGGAGTCTATGGCTACACCTTC.

V and J are TRBV6-5 and TRBJ2-1; D is uncertain. CDR3 length equals 15 residues. V lost 0 bases and J 6 bases, leaving 12 bases between the germline ends. The V gene's germline CDR1 is MNHEY and CDR2 SVGAGI. The DNA of the CDR3 is TGTGCCAGCAGTTACTCAGGGCCCATAGGCAATGAGCAGTTCTTC. It is translated as CASSYSGPIGNEQFF.

J is TRBJ1-1 and V is TRBV7-9, with 9 positions matching TRBD1. The J segment lost 4 bases and the V segment lost 4 bases, leaving 4 bases of the junction unmatched. Germline CDR1 reads SEHNR; CDR2 reads FQNEAQ (reference sequence). The CDR3 covers 14 residues. CDR3: CASSWTGAGTEAFF. The DNA of the CDR3 is TGTGCCAGCAGCTGGACAGGGGCGGGCACTGAAGCTTTCTTT.

J is TRBJ2-7 and V is TRBV5-1; 12 nucleotides match TRBD2. This CDR3 region has 15 residues. From germline, CDR1 is SGHRS and CDR2 YFSETQ. V lost 5 bases and J lost 6; bases outside the gene matches: 9. The CDR3 loop is CASSTLGLAGTEQYF. In nucleotides, the CDR3 is TGCGCCAGCAGTACTTTGGGACTAGCGGGTACCGAGCAGTACTTC.

This chain joins TRBV7-2 and TRBJ1-4, with D possibly TRBD1 on 5 matching bases. V was shortened by 1 base and J by 4 bases, with 13 bases between the two germline ends. Germline V gene lookup returns CDR1 SGHTA and CDR2 FQGNSA. CDR3 length: 16 residues. Written as DNA, the CDR3 is TGTGCCAGCAGCTTAGATGCGGGGCGCGGTAATGAAAAACTGTTTTTT. It specifies CASSLDAGRGNEKLFF.